What follows describes a single TCR beta chain. Profiling relied on immunoSEQ multiplex PCR, and the TCRdb table lists in-frame clones only, not all of them. The top ten clones hold around two fifths of a sample with 130,000 to 150,000 clones, roughly 84% of them seen once. The entry originates in a study of blood T cell repertoires in COVID-19. Germline V gene sequence: CDR1 SGHNT, CDR2 YYREEE (reference sequence). V shed 4 bases and J shed 7 bases, with 15 bases lying between them. This CDR3 contains 14 residues. This TCR derives from a human donor in a cohort sampled during active COVID-19. The sequencing input was peripheral blood. V is TRBV5-4 and J is TRBJ2-1; a possible D gene is TRBD1 (6 bases). The CDR3 DNA follows: TGTGCCAGCAGCCTACAGGGTATTGGGAATGAGCAGTTCTTC. Translation: CASSLQGIGNEQFF.